This T cell receptor beta chain came from a study of T cells in pancreatic ductal adenocarcinoma. Findings and limits, study-wide: Mean clonality was about 0.12 in tumors and roughly 0.068 in blood, not significantly different. Unique clonotypes were around 8-fold more numerous in blood than in tumor.

Worth noting for this clone: Its antigen remains unidentified.

Germline CDR1 MDHEN, CDR2 SYDVKM. This CDR3 contains 15 residues. Germline trimming cut 6 bases from V and 3 bases from J; bases unmatched to any gene: 5. Surgery without prior neoadjuvant therapy was the treatment of the selected pancreatic ductal adenocarcinoma patients. Some clones are missing from TCRdb's copy, which holds only in-frame ones; the method was immunoSEQ multiplex PCR. The top ten clones hold 2.5% to 3.5% of a sample with approximately 97,000 clones, 90% to 95% of them seen once. The sequence was collected from a human donor with pancreatic ductal adenocarcinoma. V is TRBV28 and J is TRBJ2-7; 13 bases are a match to TRBD2. The sample taken for sequencing was PBMCs. Here the CDR3 reads CASRLTSGRVYEQYF. CDR3 in DNA: TGTGCCAGCAGACTTACTAGCGGGAGGGTCTACGAGCAGTACTTC.